The clone carrying this T cell receptor beta chain was seen ten or more times. Its specificity is not known. The data were obtained in a study of T cells in Graves' hyperthyroidism and ophthalmopathy. Notes on the study in general: Ophthalmopathy was model-predicted a median about six months pre-onset. Blood also showed most of the thyroid clonotypes that were expanded above 0.001.

The investigators amplified TCR beta CDR3 regions from RNA transcripts. A set of HTBI primers served as the primers for a first-round RT-PCR of the TCR CDR3. TCRdb re-derived calls from the multiplex PCR reads in MiXCR, one entry per CDR3 protein. The sample holds about 98,000 distinct CDR3 sequences; 35% to 45% are singletons and the top ten take approximately 10%. Looked up from germline, CDR1 is SEHNR and CDR2 is FQNEAQ (reference sequence). Trimming left V 3 bases short and J 1 base short, with 12 bases between. The CDR3 totals 15 residues. Diagnostic decisions used clinical symptoms, serum thyroxine and TRAb, thyroid ultrasound and orbital computed tomography.

Sequencing input: peripheral blood or thyroid tissue (not recorded which). The V call is TRBV7-9, the J call TRBJ2-5; D is unresolved. This sequence was found in a woman aged 30 to 39 with Graves' hyperthyroidism. In DNA, the CDR3 is TGTGCCAGCAGCTTTCACGGTATAATCCAAGAGACCCAGTACTTC. It translates to CASSFHGIIQETQYF.